The sequence of this T cell receptor beta chain was determined in a study of siplizumab effects on memory and regulatory T cells (dated by TCRdb to the late 2010s). Some background on the complete study: The study looked at the effect of siplizumab, an anti-CD2 antibody, on alloreactive T-cell subsets in allogeneic mixed lymphocyte reactions made from human PBMCs.

For CDR1 and CDR2, the germline V gene lists MNHEY and SVGAGI. The CDR3 sequence holds 15 residues, the cysteine and phenylalanine included. The read is trimmed to its CDR3 DNA, 45 bases read in frame from base 1. Trimming takes 6 bases from V and 2 bases from J, and the germline ends sit 13 bases apart. Sorted unstimulated T cells and proliferating T cells recovered from mixed lymphocyte reactions were subjected to TCRbeta CDR3 sequencing. Fresh whole blood from fewer than twelve HLA-typed healthy donors was used to isolate PBMCs. To map where alloreactive clones came from, unstimulated CD4+ non-regulatory T cells were FACS-sorted. Preparation of the library involved the immunoSEQ multiplex PCR assay. The deep sequencing platform assayed about 90,000 TCR templates per sample. Genomic DNA extracted from sorted T cells was used for TCRbeta CDR3 sequencing. Per the source publication's procedure: The R programming language was used for the clonal analysis of the TCRbeta CDR3 data. Unstimulated samples were compared with post-reaction CFSE-low samples to define alloreactive CD4+ and CD8+ clones. Regulatory or non-regulatory origin of alloreactive CD4+ clones was assigned by matching sequences to the sorted unstimulated Treg and non-Treg repertoires. The source is immuneACCESS, and TCRdb retained only in-frame sequences with V and J called. Part of the clones is not carried over; for the studies checked, unresolved V genes explain less than half of this, and the remainder is unexplained. V, J and clone size were drawn from that table, and D and trimming were deduced from the DNA. This sample gives approximately 100,000 clones in total; around 94% of them show up just once. The top ten clones comprise 1% to 1.5% of the sample.

As regards this clone: No antigen is known for it. Base qualities are missing; no much larger clone stands one base away.

Results and caveats for the whole study, not just this receptor: Sequences below about 10^-5 frequency were poorly captured, so only a minor fraction of alloreactive clones could be mapped to unstimulated subsets. No functional confirmation was obtained for the suppressive function of proliferating Tregs from siplizumab cultures. Unstimulated naive T cells appeared to be more diverse than memory T cells, and naive cells seemed to make a substantial contribution to the alloresponse. In reactions with siplizumab, an average of approximately 69% of mappable alloreactive CD4+ clones were Treg-derived, compared with around 28% in control reactions. The cumulative frequency of alloreactive sequences traceable to unstimulated CD4+ memory T cells was significantly reduced by siplizumab. A naive or memory phenotype could not be assigned to roughly 75-96% of proliferating CD4+ or CD8+ clones.

What was sequenced was non-Treg CD4+ T cells sorted from blood. What this sample's cell subset or site label stands for: FACS-sorted unstimulated CD4+ non-regulatory T cells. This receptor was identified in a human donor in good health. The chain employs TRBV6-5 and TRBJ2-2; the D segment could be TRBD1, given 6 matching bases. The CDR3 is CASSKKGQNTGELFF. The nucleotide sequence is TGTGCCAGCAGCAAGAAGGGACAAAACACCGGGGAGCTGTTTTTT.